The entry below describes one T cell receptor (beta chain). This sample is drawn from a study of blood T cell repertoires in COVID-19. Study at large: Some COVID-19 samples were acute and others convalescent; all came from the United States, Italy and Spain.

The assay was immunoSEQ multiplex PCR, and TCRdb's table has in-frame clones only and misses some. This table has about 68,000 clones, about 90% appearing once. Germline V gives CDR1 MDHEN, CDR2 SYDVKM. The CDR3 loop spans 13 amino acids. Unmatched junction bases numbered 3, after V lost 9 bases and J lost 1 base. This chain joins TRBV28 and TRBJ2-7; 10 bases are a match to TRBD1. Sequencing was done on a sample of peripheral blood. The sequence was collected from a human donor in a cohort sampled during active COVID-19. CDR3 residues: CARGGQGSYEQYF. The CDR3 nucleotides are TGTGCCAGGGGGGGACAGGGGTCCTACGAGCAGTACTTC.